The 25 T cell receptor beta chains given below trace back to one sample, sequenced in a study of OX40 agonist ivuxolimab in advanced cancers. Sequencing used immunoSEQ multiplex PCR; TCRdb keeps in-frame clones, though not all of them. The sample includes 83,000 or so clones, roughly 84% of them seen just once. The sample consisted of CD4+ or CD8+ T cells sorted from blood, taken in a trial of the OX40 agonist ivuxolimab. The receptors shown here come from an adult with an advanced solid tumor such as melanoma, head and neck, liver or kidney cancer.

The genes are TRBV6-5 and TRBJ1-2; 8 bases match TRBD1. CDR1 is MNHEY and CDR2 is SVGAGI in the germline V gene. Unmatched junction bases numbered 6, after V lost 8 bases and J lost 7 bases. CDR3 length: 12 amino acids. CDR3 sequence (DNA): TGTGCCAGCCGGGGACAGGAGTTTGGCTACACCTTC. This sequence encodes CASRGQEFGYTF.

The chain recombines TRBV30 with TRBJ2-7; D call uncertain. There are 13 residues in the CDR3. CDR1 is GTSNPN, CDR2 SVGIG, per germline (reference sequence). V dropped 3 bases and J dropped 0 bases, with 9 bases sitting between them. The CDR3 DNA reads as TGTGCCTGGAGGACGGGCAGCTCCTACGAGCAGTACTTC. This translates into CAWRTGSSYEQYF.

The chain uses TRBV9 and TRBJ2-5, with a possible D match to TRBD1 (6 bases). Gene TRBJ2-7 matches the end of the DNA better, so the J call may be wrong. Germline-derived CDR1 and CDR2 are SGDLS and YYNGEE. There are 15 residues in the CDR3. The chain's CDR3 is CASSVGGTKSGEQYF. The CDR3 DNA reads as TGTGCCAGCAGCGTAGGGGGGACAAAATCGGGCGAGCAGTACTTC.

The chain is built from TRBV10-1 and TRBJ2-7, with unresolved D. CDR1 and CDR2 from the germline V gene are WNHNN and SYGVQD (reference sequence). The CDR3 has 13 residues. V was cut by 0 bases and J by 7 bases, with 10 bases left in between. The CDR3 loop reads CASSESTSGEQYF. The CDR3 DNA reads TGCGCCAGCAGTGAGTCAACTTCTGGGGAGCAGTACTTC.

This clone was detected only a few times. This rearrangement joins TRBV28 to TRBJ2-3, with 11 positions matching TRBD2. The ends lost 9 bases at V and 2 bases at J; junction bases unmatched: 4. This CDR3 comprises 14 residues. Germline CDR1 MDHEN, CDR2 SYDVKM. The CDR3 DNA sequence: TGTGCCAGTATAGCGGGAGGGACCACAGATACGCAGTATTTT. Residues: CASIAGGTTDTQYF.

This chain joins TRBV10-3 and TRBJ2-3; maybe TRBD1 (5 bases). There are 14 residues in the CDR3. Trimming shortened V by 9 bases and J by 0 bases, and 13 bases separated the two germline ends. The germline CDR1 and CDR2 sequences are ENHRY and SYGVKD. The CDR3 bases are TGTGCCATTAGGGGTTACTCTAGCACAGATACGCAGTATTTT. Its translation: CAIRGYSSTDTQYF.

The V and J genes are TRBV2 and TRBJ1-5, with 8 bases matching TRBD1. Germline V gives CDR1 SNHLY, CDR2 FYNNEI. The CDR3 is 13 amino acids. CDR3 sequence reads: CASGGTGYGPQHF. Here the CDR3 DNA reads TGTGCGAGCGGCGGGACAGGTTATGGGCCCCAGCATTTT.

This rearrangement joins TRBV27 to TRBJ1-2; D unclear. CDR1 MNHEY and CDR2 SMNVEV come from the germline V gene (reference sequence). Trimming shortened V by 5 bases and J by 8 bases, and 15 bases separated the two germline ends. The CDR3 spans 13 residues. The CDR3 loop is CASSPPGVRGYTF. The CDR3 DNA follows: TGTGCCAGCAGTCCCCCCGGAGTAAGGGGCTACACCTTC.

This clone showed up just a few times. The V call is TRBV30, the J call TRBJ1-4; D remains ambiguous. This CDR3 comprises 12 residues. Germline CDR1 GTSNPN, CDR2 SVGIG (reference sequence). Trimming stripped 2 bases from V and 6 bases from J, with 7 bases between. The CDR3 DNA sequence: TGTGCCTGGAGTTATCTCGATGAAAAACTGTTTTTT. As protein: CAWSYLDEKLFF.

This clone was seen only a few times. The J gene is TRBJ2-3, the V gene TRBV30, with TRBD2 matching 9 bases. Trimming cost V 5 bases and J 3 bases; bases outside gene matches: 9. Germline lookup yields CDR1 GTSNPN and CDR2 SVGIG (reference sequence). This CDR3 region has 15 residues. The CDR3 reads CAWSRGGRGTDTQYF. CDR3 sequence (DNA): TGTGCCTGGTCGAGGGGCGGGAGGGGAACAGATACGCAGTATTTT. The variable domain in full, with the rest retrieved from reference TRBV30 and TRBJ2-3, is SQTIHQWPATLVQPVGSPLSLECTVEGTSNPNLYWYRQAAGRGLQLLFYSVGIGQISSEVPQNLSASRPQDRQFILSSKKLLLSDSGFYLCAWSRGGRGTDTQYFGPGTRLTVL.

The V and J genes are TRBV11-3 and TRBJ1-1; TRBD1 aligns across 11 bases. CDR1 is SGHNT, CDR2 YENEEA, per germline. V trimming: 5 bases; J trimming: 5 bases; junction bases outside the gene matches: 10. The CDR3 totals 16 residues. The CDR3 DNA reads TGTGCCAGCAGCCTAAGGACAGGGGGCTACGGAACTGAAGCTTTCTTT. Translating it yields CASSLRTGGYGTEAFF.

The CDR3 reads CATSRDLAGPVTYEQYF. CDR3 in DNA: TGTGCCACCAGCAGAGATCTCGCGGGTCCGGTAACCTACGAGCAGTACTTC. The rearrangement links TRBV15 to TRBJ2-5; a weak D match, TRBD2 (5 bases). The DNA end favors TRBJ2-7, so the J call may be wrong. This CDR3 is 17 amino acids long. CDR1 LNHNV and CDR2 YYDKDF come from the germline V gene (reference sequence).

In its sample, this clone was seen a few times. The chain carries TRBV7-9 and TRBJ1-1; D remains ambiguous. The CDR3 is 13 residues long. Looked up from germline, CDR1 is SEHNR and CDR2 is FQNEAQ (reference sequence). V lost 5 bases and J lost 1, with 8 bases in between. The CDR3: CASSPGSNTEAFF. The CDR3 DNA reads TGTGCCAGCAGCCCGGGATCGAACACTGAAGCTTTCTTT.

The chain recombines TRBV18 with TRBJ1-2, with 9 bases matching TRBD1. V shed 6 bases and J 4 bases; nucleotides not matched to a gene: 9. The CDR3 runs to 15 residues. Germline V gene sequence: CDR1 KGHSH, CDR2 LQKENI. The CDR3 DNA follows: TGTGCCAGCTCGCCGGACAGGGGCCGATTCTATGGCTACACCTTC. Amino acids: CASSPDRGRFYGYTF.

The chain joins TRBV19 to TRBJ2-3, with TRBD2 identical over 15 bases. Looked up from germline, CDR1 is LNHDA and CDR2 is SQIVND (reference sequence). The V and J ends lost 6 bases and 5 bases, in that order; junction bases with no gene match: 9. This CDR3 is built from 17 residues. CDR3 DNA: TGTGCCAGTAGACGGTTGGGACTAGCGGGAGGAGGAGATACGCAGTATTTT. Its protein product is CASRRLGLAGGGDTQYF.

The CDR3 sequence: CASSPNPGPQETQYF. The CDR3 coding sequence is TGTGCCAGCAGCCCCAACCCGGGACCGCAAGAGACCCAGTACTTC. J is TRBJ2-5 and V is TRBV7-6, with D perhaps being TRBD1 or TRBD2 (5 bases each). Germline V gene lookup returns CDR1 SGHVS and CDR2 FNYEAQ. The V end lost 5 bases, the J end lost 2 bases, and 15 bases lay between the germline ends. CDR3 length equals 15 residues. The variable domain in full, with the rest retrieved from reference TRBV7-6 and TRBJ2-5, is GAGVSQSPRYKVTKRGQDVALRCDPISGHVSLYWYRQALGQGPEFLTYFNYEAQQDKSGLPNDRFSAERPEGSISTLTIQRTEQRDSAMYRCASSPNPGPQETQYFGPGTRLLVL.

The DNA of the CDR3 is TGTGCCAGCAGCGTAGGATCGAGGGGTGAGCAGTTCTTC. It codes for CASSVGSRGEQFF. The chain links TRBV9 to TRBJ2-1, with D perhaps TRBD1 or TRBD2 (5 bases each). Trimming cost V 0 bases and J 9 bases, with 10 bases left between them. CDR1 SGDLS and CDR2 YYNGEE come from the germline V gene. CDR3 size: 13 residues. The whole variable domain, remainder taken from reference TRBV9 and TRBJ2-1, is DSGVTQTPKHLITATGQRVTLRCSPRSGDLSVYWYQQSLDQGLQFLIQYYNGEERAKGNILERFSAQQFPDLHSELNLSSLELGDSALYFCASSVGSRGEQFFGPGTRLTVL.

This clone was seen a handful of times. V is TRBV29-1 and J is TRBJ1-1, with D hard to call. CDR3 length equals 11 residues. Germline V CDR1 and CDR2: SQVTM, ANQGSEA. V was shortened by 7 bases and J by 8 bases, with 14 bases between the two germline ends. CDR3 DNA: TGCAGCGGGTGGGCCCTGGGAGAAGCTTTCTTT. Its protein product is CSGWALGEAFF.

V usage is TRBV6-5 and J usage is TRBJ1-2, with D possibly being TRBD1 (5 bases). Germline CDR1 reads MNHEY; CDR2 reads SVGAGI. This CDR3 is 16 amino acids long. Trimming took off 1 base at V and 0 bases at J, with 12 bases between the two ends. CDR3 in amino acids: CASSYFSGGTNYGYTF. The CDR3 DNA reads as TGTGCCAGCAGTTACTTTAGCGGGGGGACTAACTATGGCTACACCTTC.

This rearrangement joins TRBV15 to TRBJ1-1; the D gene is possibly TRBD1 (5 bases). Germline-derived CDR1 and CDR2 are LNHNV and YYDKDF (reference sequence). The ends were cut back, 8 bases at V and 3 bases at J, with 22 bases in the middle. This CDR3 comprises 16 residues. In DNA form, the CDR3 reads TGTGCCACCCTGACCTCAGCCCGCTGGGGGGACACTGAAGCTTTCTTT. Translation gives CATLTSARWGDTEAFF.

This clone was seen repeatedly, ten times or more. This chain connects TRBV6-5 to TRBJ1-1; D call uncertain. The V gene lost 4 bases and the J gene lost 7 bases, with 13 bases spanning the gap. CDR3 size: 13 residues. Germline V gene sequence: CDR1 MNHEY, CDR2 SVGAGI. The CDR3 here is CASSSLSSIEAFF. The CDR3 bases are TGTGCCAGCAGTTCCCTATCCTCCATTGAAGCTTTCTTT.

The CDR3 coding sequence is TGTGCCAGCAGCTTACAGCCGAGCTCCTACAATGAGCAGTTCTTC. Protein product: CASSLQPSSYNEQFF. V usage is TRBV7-2 and J usage is TRBJ2-1; D unclear. The CDR3 spans 15 residues. V was pared by 2 bases and J by 0 bases, with 8 bases between. Germline CDR1 reads SGHTA; CDR2 reads FQGNSA.

The CDR3 DNA follows: TGTGCCAGCAGTGAAGGGGGGCTAGACAGGGGGAGCTCCTATAATTCACCCCTCCACTTT. It is translated as CASSEGGLDRGSSYNSPLHF. The chain employs TRBV6-1 and TRBJ1-6, with 9 bases fitting TRBD1. This CDR3 is built from 20 residues. The V gene end was trimmed by 1 base and the J gene end by 0 bases; junction bases not matched to a gene: 10. Germline V gene lookup returns CDR1 MNHNS and CDR2 SASEGT.

This chain connects TRBV5-1 to TRBJ1-1; possibly TRBD1 for D (5 bases). Trimming pared 2 bases from V and 6 bases from J, leaving 11 bases between. The CDR3 has 13 residues. CDR1 and CDR2 (germline): SGHRS, YFSETQ. CDR3 residues: CASSLTGVPEAFF. In nucleotides, the CDR3 is TGCGCCAGCAGCTTAACAGGTGTTCCTGAAGCTTTCTTT.

The chain links TRBV6-1 to TRBJ2-3; D is tentatively TRBD1 or TRBD2 (5 bases each). Trimming shortened V by 1 base and J by 6 bases, and 11 bases separated the two germline ends. Per the germline V gene, CDR1 is MNHNS and CDR2 is SASEGT. The CDR3 has 14 amino acids. The CDR3 nucleotides are TGTGCCAGCAGTGAAGGGGGGATGGAGGATACGCAGTATTTT. It is translated as CASSEGGMEDTQYF.